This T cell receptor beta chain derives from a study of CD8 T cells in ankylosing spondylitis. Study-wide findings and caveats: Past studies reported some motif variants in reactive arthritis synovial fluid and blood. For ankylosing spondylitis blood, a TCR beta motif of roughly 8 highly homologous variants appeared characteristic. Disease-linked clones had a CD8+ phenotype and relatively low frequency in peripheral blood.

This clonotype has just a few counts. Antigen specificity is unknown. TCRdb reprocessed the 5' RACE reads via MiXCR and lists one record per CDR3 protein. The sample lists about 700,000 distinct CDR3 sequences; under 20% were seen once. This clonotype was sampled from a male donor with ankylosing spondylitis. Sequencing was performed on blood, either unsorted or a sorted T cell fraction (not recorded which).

CDR3 DNA sequence: TGTGCCAGCAACGTCCTACTAGCGGGGGGTGAGCAGTTCTTC. Translated, it gives CASNVLLAGGEQFF. The rearrangement uses TRBV3-1 and TRBJ2-1, with TRBD2 matching 12 bases. Germline lookup yields CDR1 LGHDT and CDR2 YNNKEL (reference sequence). This CDR3 region has 14 residues. With V trimmed by 7 bases and J by 9 bases, 7 bases remained unmatched.